This paragraph covers one TCR beta chain sequence. This sample was taken from a study of blood T cell repertoires in COVID-19. The assay was immunoSEQ multiplex PCR, and TCRdb's table has in-frame clones only and misses some. The table lists under 150,000 clones, around 89% of them singletons. This receptor was obtained from a human donor in a cohort sampled during active COVID-19. The sequenced material came from peripheral blood.

For the CDR3, the DNA is TGTGCCAGCAGCCAAGGGGACAGAGGTTTGACTGAAGCTTTCTTT. Translation: CASSQGDRGLTEAFF. The chain recombines TRBV25-1 with TRBJ1-1; 7 nucleotides line up with TRBD1. Germline assignment: CDR1 MGHDK and CDR2 SYGVNS. CDR3 length equals 15 residues. V dropped 6 bases and J dropped 5; count of bases not matched to a gene: 12.